This T cell receptor (beta chain) was found in a study of vaccination and CD4 T cells after COVID-19 (dated by TCRdb to the early 2020s). General notes on the study: SARS-CoV-2 positivity had been established in the convalescent patients by nasal swab PCR, and mild disease was recorded in some 10 of these patients and severe disease in one. Six males and four females were included in the convalescent cohort, with two Hispanic individuals, seven Caucasians, two Asians and one multiracial person represented. Each participant got two doses of either the Pfizer-BioNTech BNT162b2 vaccine (n=8) or the Moderna mRNA-1273 vaccine (n=2). Post-COVID blood samples were collected from convalescent patients a median of about 92 days after diagnosis, with a range of about 30 to 180 days. Post-vaccine blood samples were obtained a median of around 74 days after the second vaccine dose, with a range of about 14 to 241 days. Overlapping spike peptide pools from SARS-CoV-2 and from the common cold coronaviruses HCoV-NL63, HCoV-OC43 and HCoV-229E were used as culture stimuli. In control cultures, a CEFX viral epitope pool was used as positive control, an HIV-1 Nef peptide pool was used as negative control, or no peptide was added. The spike-specific CD4+ TCR repertoire was compared before and after mRNA vaccination in approximately ten COVID-19 convalescent patients and a handful of infection-naive healthy vaccine recipients.

This clonotype has only one observation. Its binding antigen is unknown. Base qualities are not at hand, and no much larger clone is one base apart. Single-read evidence is weak. The library was prepared using PCR. DNA from cultured CD4+ T cells was subjected to TCR sequencing with the Oncomine TCR Beta short-read assay at the Johns Hopkins FTIC core. Genomic DNA was extracted from the cultured CD4+ T cells with the QIAamp micro DNA kit. Oncomine TCR Beta libraries from cultured CD4+ T cells were pooled with unique dual indexes and sequenced on an Illumina iSeq 100. Processing in the source paper ran as follows. Non-productive sequences were removed, and CDR3s not starting with C, not ending with F or W, or shorter than 7 amino acids were discarded. Antigen-specific clonotypes were identified using the MANAFEST web application through comparison of peptide-stimulated wells with reference and other culture wells. An FDR below 0.05, an odds ratio above 5, and a productive frequency above 0.1% in at least two of three replicate wells were required for clones to be considered positive. Cross-reactive clonotypes were defined as significantly expanded in both SARS-CoV-2 spike wells and at least one common cold coronavirus spike condition. Using R version 3.6.1, CDR3 homology was evaluated through Levenshtein distances (stringdist) along with unrooted phylogenetic trees (ape). The public reads were run again by TCRdb, first through fastp at Q25 and then through MiXCR, and only productive beta chains were kept. Rows matching on CDR3 protein sequence are summarized as one entry with the most common DNA and genes. TCRdb's processing, not the authors' own work, is the source of the V and J calls. This sample holds about 8,900 distinct CDR3 sequences; 64% were observed only once. The ten largest clonotypes hold 30% of the sample.

The treatment or condition label of this sample denotes: approximately 11-day PBMC culture with coronavirus spike peptide pools or control peptides (ViraFEST assay). The ViraFEST assay, used in the study, expanded antigen-specific T cells with peptide pools and then identified the expanded clonotypes through TCR sequencing. The convalescent patients' positive SARS-CoV-2 PCR tests were from March to December 2020, which was before the Alpha, Beta and Delta variants emerged in the United States. Around 2 million PBMCs per well were cultured in IMDM with approximately 5% human AB serum and roughly 9.3 IU/ml IL-2, plus 10 ug/ml peptide pools. Half of the culture medium was replaced with fresh IL-2-containing medium on days 3 and 7. CD4+ T cells were isolated after around 9 days of culture through negative selection using the EasySep CD4+ T cell isolation kit. PBMCs were separated from whole blood using Ficoll-Paque Plus gradient centrifugation and then either used fresh or cryopreserved at -140C. Triplicate wells were generally used for each culture condition.

Trimming leaves V shorter by 5 bases and J shorter by 4 bases, with the junction holding 8 bases beyond the gene matches. The CDR3 runs 15 residues from the cysteine to the phenylalanine. Solely the CDR3 DNA is kept, with 45 bases framed from the first base. CDR1 and CDR2 were assigned from the germline V gene as SGHNT and YENEEA. Broad study findings and their caveats: Nearly all vaccine-specific clones in convalescent patients (304 of 307) were mono-reactive for SARS-CoV-2 spike rather than cross-reactive with common cold coronaviruses. In convalescent patients, a median roughly 85% of post-vaccine SARS-CoV-2-reactive clones were detected only after vaccination, and vaccine-specific priming was suggested by this finding. Only a relatively small number of convalescent patients were included in the study, and early timepoints following natural infection were not analyzed. Although the median number of SARS-CoV-2-reactive clonotypes went up from more than 20 after infection to 30 to 45 after vaccination, the increase was not significant.

The source of this sequence is a human donor who had recovered from COVID-19. The sample comprised CD4+ T cells from blood, cultured in vitro. This chain is built from TRBV11-3 and TRBJ2-7; TRBD1 agrees with 10 junctional bases. The DNA sequence follows: TGTGCCAGCAGCCCTCGTGGGACAGGGGTGTACGAGCAGTACTTC. Translated, this is CASSPRGTGVYEQYF.